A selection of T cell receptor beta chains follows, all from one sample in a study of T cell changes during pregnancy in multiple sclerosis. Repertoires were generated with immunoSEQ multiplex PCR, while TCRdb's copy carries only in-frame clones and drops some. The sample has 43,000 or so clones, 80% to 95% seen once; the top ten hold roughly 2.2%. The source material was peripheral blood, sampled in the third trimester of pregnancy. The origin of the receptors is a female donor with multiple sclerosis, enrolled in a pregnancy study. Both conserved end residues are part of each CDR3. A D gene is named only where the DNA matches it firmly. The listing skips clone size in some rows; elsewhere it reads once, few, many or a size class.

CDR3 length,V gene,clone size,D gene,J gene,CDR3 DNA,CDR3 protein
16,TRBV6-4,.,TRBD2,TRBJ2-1,TGTGCCAGCAGTGACACCGGGACTAGCGGGGTCAATGAGCAGTTCTTC,CASSDTGTSGVNEQFF
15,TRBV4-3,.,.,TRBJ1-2,TGCGCCAGCAGCCAAGATACCGGAAAGGGGTATGGCTACACCTTC,CASSQDTGKGYGYTF
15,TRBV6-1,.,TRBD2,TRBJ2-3,TGTGCCAGCAGTTGGACTAGCCCCAGCACAGATACGCAGTATTTT,CASSWTSPSTDTQYF
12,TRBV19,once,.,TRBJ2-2,TGTGCCAGTAGTCTGAACACCGGGGAGCTGTTTTTT,CASSLNTGELFF
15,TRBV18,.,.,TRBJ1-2,TGTGCCAGCTCATCCTCCCAGGGACTCAGATATGGCTACACCTTC,CASSSSQGLRYGYTF
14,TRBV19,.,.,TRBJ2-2,TGTGCCAGTAGTGTTTCTACGAACACCGGGGAGCTGTTTTTT,CASSVSTNTGELFF
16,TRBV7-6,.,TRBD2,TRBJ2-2,TGTGCCAGCAGCCTTTCTAGCGGGACGAACACCGGGGAGCTGTTTTTT,CASSLSSGTNTGELFF
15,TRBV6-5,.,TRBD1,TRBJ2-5,TGTGCCAGCAAAAGGACAGGGGGGTCGGGAGAGACCCAGTACTTC,CASKRTGGSGETQYF
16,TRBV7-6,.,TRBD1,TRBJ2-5,TGTGCCAGCAGCCGGAAACAGGGGGCGTTTGGAGAGACCCAGTACTTC,CASSRKQGAFGETQYF
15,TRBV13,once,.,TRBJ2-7,TGTGCCAGCAGCTTAGAGGGGTATAACAGGAACGAGCAGTACTTC,CASSLEGYNRNEQYF
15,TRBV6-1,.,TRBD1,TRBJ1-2,TGTGCCAGCAGCCGCGGATGGGGACAGAACTATGGCTACACCTTC,CASSRGWGQNYGYTF
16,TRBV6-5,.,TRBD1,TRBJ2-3,TGTGCCAGCAGTTTTAGGAGGACAGGGAGCACAGATACGCAGTATTTT,CASSFRRTGSTDTQYF
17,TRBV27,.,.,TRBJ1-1,TGTGCCAGCAGTCAAAGGGGGGGGGATAGAGGGAACACTGAAGCTTTCTTT,CASSQRGGDRGNTEAFF
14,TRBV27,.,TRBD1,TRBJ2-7,TGTGCCAGCAGTTTACGGGGACAGAACTACGAGCAGTACTTC,CASSLRGQNYEQYF
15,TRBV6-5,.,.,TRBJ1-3,TGTGCCAGCAGACTAACAGGTGAAGCCGGAAACACCATATATTTT,CASRLTGEAGNTIYF
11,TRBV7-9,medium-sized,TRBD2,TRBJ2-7,TGTGCCAGCGAGCGGGAGAGGGAGCAGTACTTC,CASEREREQYF
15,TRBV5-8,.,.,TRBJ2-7,TGTGCCAGCAGCTTGGTAGATGCAAGCTCCTACGAGCAGTACTTC,CASSLVDASSYEQYF
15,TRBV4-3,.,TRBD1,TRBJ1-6,TGCGCCAGCAGCCCGATGACAGGGGGGGGTTCACCCCTCCACTTT,CASSPMTGGGSPLHF
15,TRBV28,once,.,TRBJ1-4,TGTGCCAGCAGTTTATCTATGGGGGCACGGGAAAAACTGTTTTTT,CASSLSMGAREKLFF
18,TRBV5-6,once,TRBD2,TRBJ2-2,TGTGCCAGCAGGGAGTATGTCCGGGGGGGTTCGAACACCGGGGAGCTGTTTTTT,CASREYVRGGSNTGELFF
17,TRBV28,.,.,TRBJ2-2,TGTGCCAGCAGTCTCCTACTAGGGGGAGCGAACACCGGGGAGCTGTTTTTT,CASSLLLGGANTGELFF
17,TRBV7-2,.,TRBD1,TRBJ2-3,TGTGCCAGCAGCTCGTCGGGACAGGGGGCGCGGGTAGATACGCAGTATTTT,CASSSSGQGARVDTQYF
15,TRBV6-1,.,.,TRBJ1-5,TGTGCCAGCAAGCGGGGGGGCGATAGCAATCAGCCCCAGCATTTT,CASKRGGDSNQPQHF
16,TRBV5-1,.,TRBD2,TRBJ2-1,TGCGCCAGCAGCTTGGCAAGCGGGAGGTCCTACAATGAGCAGTTCTTC,CASSLASGRSYNEQFF
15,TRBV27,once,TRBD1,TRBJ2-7,TGTGCCAGCAGTCAGCCCGGGACAGTAAGCTACGAGCAGTACTTC,CASSQPGTVSYEQYF
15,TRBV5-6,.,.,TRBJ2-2,TGTGCCAGCAGCTTGGTTCGGGGGTGGACCGGGGAGCTGTTTTTT,CASSLVRGWTGELFF
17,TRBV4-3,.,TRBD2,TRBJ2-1,TGCGCCAGCAGCCAAGATCGGGATAGCGGGAGTTCGGGTGAGCAGTTCTTC,CASSQDRDSGSSGEQFF